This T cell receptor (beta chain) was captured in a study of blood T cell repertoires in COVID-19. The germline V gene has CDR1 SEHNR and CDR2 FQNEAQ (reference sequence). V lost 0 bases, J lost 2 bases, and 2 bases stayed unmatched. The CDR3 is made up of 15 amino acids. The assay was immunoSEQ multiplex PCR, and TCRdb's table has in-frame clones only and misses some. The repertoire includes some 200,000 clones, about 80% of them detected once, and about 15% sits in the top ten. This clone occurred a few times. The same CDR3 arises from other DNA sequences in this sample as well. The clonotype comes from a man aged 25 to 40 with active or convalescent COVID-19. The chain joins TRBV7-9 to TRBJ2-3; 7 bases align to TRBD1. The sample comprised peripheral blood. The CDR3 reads CASSLAGQNTDTQYF. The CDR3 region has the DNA TGTGCCAGCAGCTTAGCGGGACAGAACACAGATACGCAGTATTTT.